This entry features one T cell receptor (beta chain) sequence. Its antigen is still unknown. The sample belongs to a study of T-cell memory formation after mild COVID-19. Turning to the study itself: Clusters of TCRs were largely donor specific. Study-wide points: Balance between CD4 and CD8 was seen in clones contracting day 15 to 85, and a CD4+ lean was seen in later expanders. Memory from before infection featured some responding clones, which suggests cross-reactive memory joined. Contracting CD4+ clones lay largely in CM and EM, with CD8+ ones residing in EMRA.

Trimming removed 0 bases at V and 9 bases at J, with 8 bases between. CDR3 length equals 12 residues. From germline, CDR1 is LGHDT and CDR2 YNNKEL (reference sequence). TCRdb reanalysed the 5' RACE reads using MiXCR and keeps one entry per CDR3 protein. Of roughly 350,000 distinct CDR3 sequences listed, approximately 21% are singletons. This TCR derives from an adult woman who had mild COVID-19 (a few samples of this study predate the infection). Cell type and time point are not known. This chain connects TRBV3-1 to TRBJ1-1, with D unresolved. Sequencing input: PBMCs or a T cell subset sorted from them (not recorded which). The CDR3 DNA sequence: TGTGCCAGCAGCCAAGATCTCAGGAAAGCTTTCTTT. It encodes CASSQDLRKAFF.